The sequence of this T cell receptor (beta chain) was determined in a study of T cell repertoires in aging, cancer and after chemotherapy. As for the study in general: Patients with chronic lymphocytic leukemia were sampled before and after fludarabine- or bendamustine-based chemotherapy.

Amplification of TCR beta used genomic DNA extracted from peripheral blood. Germline V gene data show CDR1 as LNHDA and CDR2 as SQIVND (reference sequence). V was shortened by 3 bases and J by 3 bases, with 14 bases between the two germline ends. The CDR3 contains 15 residues. This clonotype is medium-sized by share. TRB rearrangements spanning V, D and J were amplified using mixed TRB-A/B primers. TCRdb re-called the multiplex PCR reads with MiXCR, one entry per CDR3 protein. The sample lists approximately 8,600 distinct CDR3 sequences, approximately 25% occurring once. J is TRBJ1-1 and V is TRBV19; D is perhaps TRBD1 (5 bases). The source material was blood. The TCR sequence derives from a human donor with a blood cancer. The chain's CDR3 is CASSIQGVRDTEAFF. The CDR3 DNA is TGTGCCAGTAGTATTCAAGGGGTCAGGGACACTGAAGCTTTCTTT. The full variable domain, its missing parts supplied by reference TRBV19 and TRBJ1-1, is DGGITQSPKYLFRKEGQNVTLSCEQNLNHDAMYWYRQDPGQGLRLIYYSQIVNDFQKGDIAEGYSVSREKKESFPLTVTSAQKNPTAFYLCASSIQGVRDTEAFFGQGTRLTVV.